What follows describes a single T cell receptor beta chain. Germline-derived CDR1 and CDR2 are SGHTA and FQGNSA. V shed 1 base and J 5 bases; nucleotides not matched to a gene: 2. The CDR3 runs 14 residues. The record originates from a study of blood T cell repertoires in COVID-19. For the study at large: T cells, B-cell-depleted T cells, or PBMCs provided the cDNA or gDNA that served as material.

Sequenced by immunoSEQ multiplex PCR; TCRdb stores in-frame clones only, minus some. This sample has about 90,000 clones, with approximately 92% found just once. Sequenced: peripheral blood. The source is a woman aged 60-75 years with active COVID-19. The chain is built from TRBV7-2 and TRBJ1-1, with 9 bases fitting TRBD1. The CDR3 nucleotides are TGTGCCAGCAGCTTAGACAGGGGGCCTACTGAAGCTTTCTTT. Translated, it gives CASSLDRGPTEAFF.